These 17 T cell receptor beta chains share one sample of origin, sequenced in a study of CD8 T cells in Susac syndrome. Random hexamers primed reverse transcription of about 0.45 to 1 ug RNA. TCRdb re-called the immunoSEQ multiplex PCR reads through MiXCR, storing one row per CDR3 protein. Of over 95,000 distinct CDR3 sequences in the sample, around 93% were seen once. The source material was CD8+ T cells from PBMCs. The receptors were gathered from a human donor in good health.

The chain has TRBV6-2 or TRBV6-3 and TRBJ2-1; 7 nucleotides align to TRBD1. Germline V gene data show CDR1 as MNHEY and CDR2 as SVGEGT. With V trimmed by 7 bases and J by 7 bases, 10 bases remained unmatched. The CDR3 has 14 amino acids. CDR3 coding DNA: TGTGCCAGCACCGACGAACCGACAGGGAATGAGCAGTTCTTC. It translates to CASTDEPTGNEQFF.

The chain combines TRBV7-7 with TRBJ2-2; D possibly uses TRBD1 or TRBD2 (6 bases each). Trimming removed 6 bases at V and 2 bases at J, with 13 bases between. The germline CDR1 and CDR2 sequences are SSHAT and FNYEAQ (reference sequence). The CDR3 sequence is 15 residues long. Here the CDR3 DNA reads TGTGCCAGCAGTAAAGGGGGGAGAAACACCGGGGAGCTGTTTTTT. Amino acid sequence: CASSKGGRNTGELFF.

This rearrangement joins TRBV7-2 to TRBJ2-5, with D possibly being TRBD1 (5 bases). CDR1 and CDR2 from the germline V gene are SGHTA and FQGNSA. The CDR3 is 13 residues long. V shed 4 bases and J shed 4 bases, with 10 bases lying between them. The CDR3 nucleotides are TGTGCCAGCAGCTCAGGGTTCCCAGAGACCCAGTACTTC. It is translated as CASSSGFPETQYF. The full variable domain, with the rest looked up from reference TRBV7-2 and TRBJ2-5, is GAGVSQSPSNKVTEKGKDVELRCDPISGHTALYWYRQSLGQGLEFLIYFQGNSAPDKSGLPSDRFSAERTGGSVSTLTIQRTQQEDSAVYLCASSSGFPETQYFGPGTRLLVL.

This chain connects TRBV3-1 to TRBJ2-3, with TRBD2 identical over 11 bases. The CDR3 sequence is 18 residues long. J lost 5 bases, V lost 5 bases, and 15 bases had no gene match. Germline CDR1 LGHDT, CDR2 YNNKEL (reference sequence). CDR3 protein: CASSGYGVAGGRRDTQYF. CDR3 nucleotides: TGTGCCAGCAGCGGATATGGGGTAGCGGGGGGGCGACGAGATACGCAGTATTTT.

The gene calls are TRBV12-2 and TRBJ2-2; the D call TRBD1 from the table was never checked on the DNA. TRBV12-2 is designated a pseudogene. The CDR3 totals 15 residues. DNA for the CDR3: TGTGCAAGTCGCAAGGGACAGGGAGACACCGGGGAGCTGTTTTTT. It translates to CASRKGQGDTGELFF.

The chain is built from TRBV6-2 or TRBV6-3 and TRBJ2-6; D gene ambiguous. V lost 3 bases and J lost 1, with 16 bases in between. From germline, CDR1 is MNHEY and CDR2 SVGEGT. The CDR3 is 18 amino acids. The CDR3 nucleotides are TGTGCCAGCAGTTATTCGACCTTCTCAGTTTCTGGGGCCAACGTCCTGACTTTC. Translating gives CASSYSTFSVSGANVLTF.

This sequence joins TRBV15 and TRBJ2-5; 11 bases map to TRBD2. The CDR3 sequence is 16 residues long. The trim removed 5 bases at V and 2 bases at J, leaving 7 bases unmatched. Germline V gene data show CDR1 as LNHNV and CDR2 as YYDKDF (reference sequence). Here the CDR3 reads CATSGRTSGLQETQYF. For the CDR3, the DNA is TGTGCCACCAGCGGAAGGACTAGCGGGCTACAAGAGACCCAGTACTTC.

This clonotype was seen just once. V and J are TRBV29-1 and TRBJ1-2; D is perhaps TRBD1 (6 bases). CDR1 and CDR2 (germline): SQVTM, ANQGSEA. CDR3 length: 12 residues. The germline V and J ends were trimmed by 0 bases and 5 bases, with 7 bases remaining between them. CDR3 sequence: CSVEEDSYGYTF. CDR3 sequence (DNA): TGCAGCGTTGAAGAGGACAGTTATGGCTACACCTTC.

Of note for this clonotype: At one of its ends the junction is not consistent with the germline gene, which may arise from a read error. The chain carries TRBV25-1 and TRBJ2-3, with TRBD1 as a possible D gene (6 bases). This CDR3 region has 13 residues. The germline V gene encodes CDR1 MGHDK and CDR2 SYGVNS. The CDR3, as DNA: TGTGCCAGCAGTGTGCAGTCGACAGGTACGCAGTATTTT. It translates to CASSVQSTGTQYF. Using reference TRBV25-1 and TRBJ2-3 for the parts outside the CDR3, the full variable domain is EADIYQTPRYLVIGTGKKITLECSQTMGHDKMYWYQQDPGMELHLIHYSYGVNSTEKGDLSSESTVSRIRTEHFPLTLESARPSHTSQYLCASSVQSTGTQYFGPGTRLTVL.

V gene TRBV2 combines with J gene TRBJ1-2; D remains ambiguous. Germline V gene sequence: CDR1 SNHLY, CDR2 FYNNEI. The CDR3 sequence is 13 residues long. V was shortened by 2 bases and J by 5 bases, with 9 bases between the two germline ends. This CDR3 is CASSENGLYGYTF. The CDR3 nucleotides are TGTGCCAGCAGTGAAAACGGTTTATATGGCTACACCTTC.

The chain carries TRBV12-5 and TRBJ2-3; D is unresolved. Trimming cost V 1 base and J 2 bases, with 4 bases left between them. Germline loops: CDR1 LGHNT, CDR2 FRNRAP. This CDR3 comprises 13 residues. CDR3 region: CASGLGVTDTQYF. The DNA of the CDR3 is TGTGCTAGTGGTTTGGGCGTCACAGATACGCAGTATTTT.

The chain is built from TRBV20-1 and TRBJ1-1, with D maybe TRBD1 (5 bases). The CDR3 sequence is 15 residues long. The germline V gene encodes CDR1 DFQATT and CDR2 SNEGSKA (reference sequence). V gave up 1 base and J gave up 4 bases, with 16 bases separating them. CDR3 DNA sequence: TGCAGTGCTAGAGGGGGCGGGGAGTCACGCACTGAAGCTTTCTTT. Encoded protein: CSARGGGESRTEAFF.

This chain connects TRBV6-2 or TRBV6-3 to TRBJ2-1, with 13 nucleotides matching TRBD2. CDR1 and CDR2 from the germline V gene are MNHEY and SVGEGT. The CDR3 is 15 residues long. Trimming removed 6 bases from V and 10 bases from J; junction bases left unmatched: 9. The CDR3 protein is CASRTRLAGGPEQFF. As DNA, the CDR3 is TGTGCCAGCAGGACAAGACTAGCGGGAGGCCCGGAGCAGTTCTTC.

The chain employs TRBV2 and TRBJ2-1, with TRBD1 matching over 8 bases. The germline V gene encodes CDR1 SNHLY and CDR2 FYNNEI. Trimming took 2 bases from V and 15 from J; bases not matched to a gene: 9. The CDR3 has 13 amino acids. The CDR3 here is CASSEIWTGLAFF. CDR3 DNA: TGTGCCAGCAGTGAAATATGGACAGGGTTAGCGTTCTTC.

The CDR3: CASRDDSNEQFF. CDR3 nucleotides: TGTGCCAGCAGGGATGACAGCAATGAGCAGTTCTTC. V usage is TRBV2 and J usage is TRBJ2-1; D is perhaps TRBD1 (5 bases). Germline lookup yields CDR1 SNHLY and CDR2 FYNNEI. This CDR3 contains 12 residues. The V end was cut by 6 bases, the J end by 6 bases, with 9 bases between.

The CDR3 region is CASSEAPSEAYEQYF. The CDR3 nucleotides are TGTGCCAGCAGTGAAGCTCCTAGCGAGGCCTACGAGCAGTACTTC. This sequence joins TRBV2 and TRBJ2-7, with D tentatively TRBD2 (6 bases). Germline V CDR1 and CDR2: SNHLY, FYNNEI. The CDR3 consists of 15 residues. Trimming removed 0 bases from V and 2 bases from J, with 11 bases in between. Looking up the rest from reference TRBV2 and TRBJ2-7 gives the full variable domain: EPEVTQTPSHQVTQMGQEVILRCVPISNHLYFYWYRQILGQKVEFLVSFYNNEISEKSEIFDDQFSVERPDGSNFTLKIRSTKLEDSAMYFCASSEAPSEAYEQYFGPGTRLTVT.

This clonotype appeared a single time. The chain uses TRBV7-9 and TRBJ2-2; 13 bases match TRBD2. The CDR3 covers 16 residues. The V gene end was trimmed by 4 bases and the J gene end by 5 bases; junction bases not matched to a gene: 4. Germline lookup yields CDR1 SEHNR and CDR2 FQNEAQ (reference sequence). CDR3 in amino acids: CASSSQTSGRTGELFF. CDR3 nucleotide sequence: TGTGCCAGCAGCTCCCAGACTAGCGGGAGGACCGGGGAGCTGTTTTTT. Variable domain in full (rest from reference TRBV7-9 and TRBJ2-2): DTGVSQNPRHKITKRGQNVTFRCDPISEHNRLYWYRQTLGQGPEFLTYFQNEAQLEKSRLLSDRFSAERPKGSFSTLEIQRTEQGDSAMYLCASSSQTSGRTGELFFGEGSRLTVL.